The 32 T cell receptor beta chains presented below share a single source sample, sequenced in a study of graft-versus-host responses after intestinal transplantation. The protocol was immunoSEQ multiplex PCR, while the TCRdb copy is restricted to in-frame clones and leaves out a portion. The sample consists of some 18,000 clones, 35% to 40% of them appearing once. Source: alloreactive CD4+ T cells from a mixed lymphocyte reaction culture, taken before intestinal transplant. The sample's subset: CFSE-low proliferating T cells sorted from roughly six-day pre-transplant mixed lymphocyte reaction (GvH or HvG direction). These receptors were obtained from a human patient who received an intestinal transplant.

The chain links TRBV6-5 to TRBJ1-2, with a possible D match to TRBD1 (5 bases). Germline V gene data show CDR1 as MNHEY and CDR2 as SVGAGI. The V and J ends lost 2 bases and 5 bases respectively, with 12 bases between them. The CDR3 is 14 amino acids. The CDR3 loop reads CASSYPRQPYGYTF. CDR3 DNA sequence: TGTGCCAGCAGTTACCCGAGACAGCCGTATGGCTACACCTTC.

This clone counts as medium-sized. This chain uses TRBV10-3 with TRBJ2-5; D possibly corresponds to TRBD1 (6 bases). Trimming shortened V by 3 bases and J by 4 bases, and 12 bases separated the two germline ends. This CDR3 is 14 amino acids long. CDR1 is ENHRY, CDR2 SYGVKD, per germline. CDR3 nucleotide sequence: TGTGCCATCAGTGATAGGGGGACGGGAGAGACCCAGTACTTC. This encodes CAISDRGTGETQYF.

The V call is TRBV6-1, the J call TRBJ2-7, with 9 bases that match TRBD1. CDR1 and CDR2 (germline): MNHNS, SASEGT. The CDR3 spans 14 residues. Trimming at V came to 6 bases and at J to 3 bases, leaving 6 bases not matched to a gene. CDR3 loop: CASRRGTGHYEQYF. The CDR3 bases are TGTGCCAGCAGAAGGGGGACAGGGCACTACGAGCAGTACTTC.

V and J are TRBV5-1 and TRBJ2-3; D gene uncertain. Deletions cut 0 bases from V and 3 bases from J, with 11 bases between. The CDR3 sequence is 15 residues long. Germline assignment: CDR1 SGHRS and CDR2 YFSETQ. The CDR3: CASSLGTGTTDTQYF. CDR3 nucleotide sequence: TGCGCCAGCAGCTTGGGAACGGGCACAACAGATACGCAGTATTTT.

Here the CDR3 DNA reads TGTGCCAGCAGCCTGGAGACCACAGGGAGGCAGCCCCAGCATTTT. It specifies CASSLETTGRQPQHF. The J gene is TRBJ1-5, the V gene TRBV5-5; TRBD1 might be the D (6 bases). V was clipped by 4 bases and J by 7 bases, with 18 bases between them. Per germline, CDR1 SGHKS and CDR2 YYEKEE (reference sequence). The CDR3 contains 15 residues. The whole variable domain, filled in from reference TRBV5-5 and TRBJ1-5, reads DAGVTQSPTHLIKTRGQQVTLRCSPISGHKSVSWYQQVLGQGPQFIFQYYEKEERGRGNFPDRFSARQFPNYSSELNVNALLLGDSALYLCASSLETTGRQPQHFGDGTRLSIL.

This clone was detected only a few times. The chain has TRBV7-9 and TRBJ2-7; D is unresolved. Germline CDR1 SEHNR, CDR2 FQNEAQ (reference sequence). V was clipped by 5 bases and J by 4 bases, with 6 bases between them. The CDR3 covers 11 residues. CDR3 in DNA: TGTGCCAGCAGCCCTGTTTACGAGCAGTACTTC. As protein: CASSPVYEQYF.

There are a few counts of this clone. The chain joins TRBV6-5 to TRBJ1-1, with D perhaps matching TRBD1 (5 bases). V gave up 4 bases and J gave up 4 bases, with 13 bases separating them. From germline, CDR1 is MNHEY and CDR2 SVGAGI. The CDR3 runs to 14 residues. The CDR3 DNA is TGTGCCAGCAGTTCACACCGGAGGGGCACTGAAGCTTTCTTT. Its protein is CASSSHRRGTEAFF.

The chain links TRBV2 to TRBJ2-3; D is uncertain. The germline V gene encodes CDR1 SNHLY and CDR2 FYNNEI. V was clipped by 6 bases and J by 8 bases, with 18 bases between them. This CDR3 is built from 14 residues. This CDR3 reads CASSQLLLELTQYF. CDR3 nucleotide sequence: TGTGCCAGCAGCCAACTCCTTCTTGAACTTACGCAGTATTTT. Combining the CDR3 with reference TRBV2 and TRBJ2-3 gives the whole variable domain EPEVTQTPSHQVTQMGQEVILRCVPISNHLYFYWYRQILGQKVEFLVSFYNNEISEKSEIFDDQFSVERPDGSNFTLKIRSTKLEDSAMYFCASSQLLLELTQYFGPGTRLTVL.

The gene calls are TRBV9 and TRBJ2-5, with D perhaps matching TRBD1 (6 bases). The DNA end is more similar to TRBJ2-7, so the J call may be wrong. The germline V gene encodes CDR1 SGDLS and CDR2 YYNGEE. CDR3 length equals 14 residues. CDR3: CASSPRQDPYEQYF. For the CDR3, the DNA is TGTGCCAGCAGCCCCCGACAGGATCCCTACGAGCAGTACTTC.

This clone was seen a handful of times. J is TRBJ2-2 and V is TRBV29-1; 7 positions match TRBD1. Germline CDR1 SQVTM, CDR2 ANQGSEA. CDR3 length equals 15 residues. V trimming: 4 bases; J trimming: 4 bases; junction bases outside the gene matches: 9. In DNA, the CDR3 is TGCAGCGTTGTGGCCGGCAGGGGGATCACCGGGGAGCTGTTTTTT. It is translated as CSVVAGRGITGELFF.

The chain combines TRBV10-3 with TRBJ2-1, with 9 bases matching TRBD1. Germline lookup yields CDR1 ENHRY and CDR2 SYGVKD. This CDR3 spans 15 amino acids. The V segment lost 6 bases and the J segment 2 bases; nucleotides outside the gene matches: 5. DNA for the CDR3: TGTGCCATCAGGGAACAGGGGGCCCCCTACAATGAGCAGTTCTTC. Its translation: CAIREQGAPYNEQFF.

This clone turned up a few times. This chain links TRBV5-8 with TRBJ2-3; 9 bases are a match to TRBD1. This CDR3 has 17 residues. V lost 3 bases and J lost 0; bases outside the gene matches: 8. Germline values: CDR1 SGHTS, CDR2 YDEGEE. This CDR3 reads CASSSGTGRFSTDTQYF. DNA of the CDR3: TGTGCCAGCAGCTCCGGGACAGGGAGATTCAGCACAGATACGCAGTATTTT.

This clone was counted a few times. This chain joins TRBV15 and TRBJ1-5; D is unclear. CDR3 length: 13 residues. Germline assignment: CDR1 LNHNV and CDR2 YYDKDF (reference sequence). Trimming shortened V by 0 bases and J by 6 bases, and 6 bases separated the two germline ends. The CDR3 reads CATSRDRGQPQHF. The CDR3 DNA follows: TGTGCCACCAGCAGAGATCGAGGTCAGCCCCAGCATTTT.

This chain uses TRBV18 with TRBJ1-1; D uncertain. Germline CDR1 and CDR2: KGHSH and LQKENI. Trimming removed 2 bases at V and 6 bases at J, with 10 bases between. The CDR3 sequence is 13 residues long. CDR3 DNA sequence: TGTGCCAGCTCACCAAGGGAGTCTTCTGAAGCTTTCTTT. It yields the protein CASSPRESSEAFF.

This clone was counted only a few times. The chain combines TRBV4-2 with TRBJ1-5; D perhaps matches TRBD1 (6 bases). CDR1 is LGHNA and CDR2 is YNFKEQ in the germline V gene. V lost 0 bases to trimming and J lost 7 bases, with 13 bases between them. The CDR3 spans 15 residues. CDR3 in amino acids: CASSQEYRAGQPQHF. The CDR3 nucleotides are TGTGCCAGCAGCCAAGAGTACAGGGCTGGGCAGCCCCAGCATTTT.

V gene TRBV11-1 combines with J gene TRBJ2-1, with D perhaps matching TRBD2 (7 bases). Trimming took off 4 bases at V and 1 base at J, with 14 bases between the two ends. Germline V gives CDR1 SGHAT, CDR2 FQDESV (reference sequence). The CDR3 covers 16 residues. CDR3 DNA: TGTGCCAGCAGCTCCCGGGGGGCCAAGTCCTACAATGAGCAGTTCTTC. Amino acids: CASSSRGAKSYNEQFF.

V and J are TRBV7-6 and TRBJ1-5; 10 bases align to TRBD1. The CDR3 spans 15 residues. The V segment lost 5 bases and the J segment 4 bases; nucleotides outside the gene matches: 5. Germline V gene lookup returns CDR1 SGHVS and CDR2 FNYEAQ. The CDR3 DNA reads as TGTGCCAGCAGCGCAGGACAGGGGGGGAATCAGCCCCAGCATTTT. Translating gives CASSAGQGGNQPQHF.

This sequence joins TRBV2 and TRBJ2-3, with a weak D call TRBD2 (7 bases). The germline CDR1 and CDR2 sequences are SNHLY and FYNNEI. The V end lost 3 bases, the J end lost 6 bases, and 22 bases lay between the germline ends. The CDR3 is 17 residues long. This chain's CDR3 is CASSDGLGGVGGDTQYF. The CDR3 coding sequence is TGTGCCAGCAGTGACGGACTAGGGGGGGTGGGGGGGGATACGCAGTATTTT.

The V and J genes are TRBV6-1 and TRBJ2-7, with D unresolved. V shed 4 bases and J shed 5 bases, with 6 bases lying between them. There are 11 residues in the CDR3. Germline V gene lookup returns CDR1 MNHNS and CDR2 SASEGT. For the CDR3, the DNA is TGTGCCAGCAGTGTGGCGGACGAGCAGTACTTC. Protein sequence: CASSVADEQYF.

The rearrangement uses TRBV27 and TRBJ1-6; a weak D match, TRBD1 (6 bases). The V end was cut by 4 bases, the J end by 14 bases, with 12 bases between. The germline gives CDR1 MNHEY, CDR2 SMNVEV (reference sequence). CDR3 length: 12 residues. The CDR3 region has the DNA TGTGCCAGCAGTTCCCAGGGGAGAACCCTCCACTTT. Its protein product is CASSSQGRTLHF.

This clone occurred a few times. The chain uses TRBV6-5 and TRBJ1-4, with TRBD1 matching 8 bases. Losses at the gene ends were 5 bases for V and 10 bases for J; bases not matched to a gene: 6. The CDR3 runs 13 residues. Germline values: CDR1 MNHEY, CDR2 SVGAGI. The CDR3 DNA is TGTGCCAGCAGTAGAGGACAGGGTGCAAAACTGTTTTTT. Translated, it gives CASSRGQGAKLFF.

This chain uses TRBV6-1 with TRBJ1-1; D remains unclear. The CDR3 is made up of 15 amino acids. The germline V gene has CDR1 MNHNS and CDR2 SASEGT. V lost 5 bases, J lost 7 bases, and 20 bases lay in between. The CDR3 loop reads CASSLERHLGGEAFF. CDR3 in DNA: TGTGCCAGCAGTTTAGAACGACACCTCGGAGGTGAAGCTTTCTTT.

A few counts support this clone. The chain recombines TRBV4-1 with TRBJ1-6; D remains ambiguous. V lost 1 base and J lost 3, with 19 bases in between. Germline lookup yields CDR1 MGHRA and CDR2 YSYEKL. CDR3 length: 19 amino acids. CDR3 region: CASSQGYRSVRYYNSPLHF. For the CDR3, the DNA is TGCGCCAGCAGCCAAGGATATAGGTCGGTGAGGTACTATAATTCACCCCTCCACTTT.

A single count supports this clone. V is TRBV7-2 and J is TRBJ1-4; a possible D gene is TRBD1 (5 bases). This CDR3 has 14 residues. The V end lost 3 bases, the J end lost 9 bases, and 14 bases lay between the germline ends. Germline V gene lookup returns CDR1 SGHTA and CDR2 FQGNSA. CDR3 nucleotide sequence: TGTGCCAGCAGCTTGGGACTGGAACCGCAAAAACTGTTTTTT. Encoded protein: CASSLGLEPQKLFF.

The CDR3 is CASSPMTAPHGYTF. The DNA of the CDR3 is TGTGCCAGCTCACCTATGACTGCCCCCCATGGCTACACCTTC. The V gene is TRBV18, the J gene TRBJ1-2, with no clear D. CDR3 size: 14 residues. Germline V lookup: CDR1 KGHSH, CDR2 LQKENI. Trimming shortened V by 3 bases and J by 6 bases, and 14 bases separated the two germline ends. Filled out from reference TRBV18 and TRBJ1-2, the complete variable domain reads NAGVMQNPRHLVRRRGQEARLRCSPMKGHSHVYWYRQLPEEGLKFMVYLQKENIIDESGMPKERFSAEFPKEGPSILRIQQVVRGDSAAYFCASSPMTAPHGYTFGSGTRLTVV.

This clone was counted only a few times. The chain combines TRBV6-1 with TRBJ1-5; D not resolved. Germline CDR1 is MNHNS and CDR2 is SASEGT. The length of the CDR3 is 14 residues. V lost 10 bases and J 6 bases, leaving 19 bases between the germline ends. The CDR3 protein is CATTADWYTQPQHF. DNA for the CDR3: TGTGCCACTACGGCTGATTGGTACACTCAGCCCCAGCATTTT.

J is TRBJ2-3 and V is TRBV5-8; D remains unclear. V lost 2 bases to trimming and J lost 3 bases, with 13 bases between them. CDR1 is SGHTS and CDR2 is YDEGEE in the germline V gene. This CDR3 has 15 residues. DNA for the CDR3: TGTGCCAGCAGCTTTTATCTACCTAAGACAGATACGCAGTATTTT. Amino acids: CASSFYLPKTDTQYF.

The chain carries TRBV6-5 and TRBJ1-2, with 11 positions matching TRBD1. Trimming removed 10 bases from V and 5 bases from J; junction bases left unmatched: 6. CDR3 length: 13 amino acids. CDR1 is MNHEY, CDR2 SVGAGI, per germline. The chain's CDR3 is CATRTGGDYGYTF. In DNA, the CDR3 is TGTGCCACCAGGACAGGGGGCGATTATGGCTACACCTTC.

This clone was detected only a few times. The gene calls are TRBV6-5 and TRBJ1-6; D might be TRBD1 (5 bases). The V end was cut by 6 bases, the J end by 4 bases, with 10 bases between. The CDR3 loop spans 14 amino acids. CDR1 and CDR2 (germline): MNHEY, SVGAGI. DNA for the CDR3: TGTGCCAGCAGCAGGGCCTTTTATAATTCACCCCTCCACTTT. Its translation: CASSRAFYNSPLHF.

The CDR3 loop is CAWSVSETLGGYTF. CDR3 bases: TGTGCCTGGAGTGTATCAGAGACCCTGGGAGGCTACACCTTC. The genes are TRBV30 and TRBJ1-2; D remains ambiguous. This CDR3 is 14 amino acids long. V was clipped by 0 bases and J by 8 bases, with 16 bases between them. Germline CDR1 is GTSNPN and CDR2 is SVGIG (reference sequence).

This clone was observed once. This rearrangement joins TRBV6-6 to TRBJ1-4, with TRBD1 as a possible D gene (5 bases). The CDR3 covers 13 residues. V was clipped by 11 bases and J by 4 bases, with 14 bases between them. CDR1 MNHNY and CDR2 SVGAGI come from the germline V gene (reference sequence). DNA of the CDR3: TGTGCCGTCTCGGGGGGTTATAATGAAAAACTGTTTTTT. This sequence encodes CAVSGGYNEKLFF.

The gene calls are TRBV10-3 and TRBJ1-6; D is unclear. Per the germline V gene, CDR1 is ENHRY and CDR2 is SYGVKD. Trimming left V 6 bases short and J 7 bases short, with 10 bases between. The CDR3 loop spans 13 amino acids. CDR3 coding DNA: TGTGCCATCAGGGGCACAGCAAATTCACCCCTCCACTTT. Translated, it gives CAIRGTANSPLHF.